Listed here are 16 T cell receptor beta chains from one sample, sequenced in a study of T cells after yellow fever vaccination. TCRdb used MiXCR to reprocess the 5' RACE reads, holding one entry per CDR3 protein. The data contain fewer than 400,000 distinct CDR3 sequences, about 10% of them singletons. Sequenced material: CD4+ T cells sorted from PBMCs, taken 45 days after the yellow fever booster vaccination. These receptors all stem from a man younger than 30 who received the YFV17D yellow fever vaccine.

This clonotype was seen at least ten times. The gene calls are TRBV12-3 or TRBV12-4 and TRBJ1-4; 8 nucleotides align to TRBD1. This CDR3 region has 14 residues. With V trimmed by 5 bases and J by 7 bases, 6 bases remained unmatched. CDR3 amino acids: CASSRQGMGEKLFF. CDR3 nucleotides: TGTGCCAGCAGTCGACAGGGGATGGGTGAAAAACTGTTTTTT.

This sequence joins TRBV13 and TRBJ1-1, with D unresolved. The CDR3 totals 13 residues. Looked up from germline, CDR1 is PRHDT and CDR2 is FYEKMQ (reference sequence). V was cut by 4 bases and J by 11 bases, with 17 bases left in between. In DNA form, the CDR3 reads TGTGCCAGCAGCTCCGGACCGCGCGTCGGGGCTTTCTTT. Its translation: CASSSGPRVGAFF.

The J gene is TRBJ1-1, the V gene TRBV20-1; 10 bases agree with TRBD1. Trimming took 3 bases from V and 0 from J; bases not matched to a gene: 1. The CDR3 totals 14 residues. CDR1 DFQATT and CDR2 SNEGSKA come from the germline V gene (reference sequence). The CDR3 nucleotides read TGCAGTGCTAGGACAGGGGGCATGAACACTGAAGCTTTCTTT. It yields the protein CSARTGGMNTEAFF.

This clonotype was recorded at least ten times. The chain carries TRBV7-2 and TRBJ2-2, with 7 bases aligning to TRBD2. From germline, CDR1 is SGHTA and CDR2 FQGNSA. The V gene end was trimmed by 4 bases and the J gene end by 2 bases; junction bases not matched to a gene: 10. The CDR3 consists of 17 residues. The CDR3 sequence: CASSSGWASGNTGELFF. The DNA of the CDR3 is TGTGCCAGCAGCTCCGGATGGGCTAGCGGAAACACCGGGGAGCTGTTTTTT. Filled out from reference TRBV7-2 and TRBJ2-2, the complete variable domain reads GAGVSQSPSNKVTEKGKDVELRCDPISGHTALYWYRQSLGQGLEFLIYFQGNSAPDKSGLPSDRFSAERTGGSVSTLTIQRTQQEDSAVYLCASSSGWASGNTGELFFGEGSRLTVL.

V and J are TRBV7-9 and TRBJ2-3; a possible D gene is TRBD2 (5 bases). Trimming left V 5 bases short and J 3 bases short, with 15 bases between. This CDR3 contains 15 residues. Germline CDR1 SEHNR, CDR2 FQNEAQ (reference sequence). This CDR3 is CASSPPAGKTDTQYF. The CDR3, as DNA: TGTGCCAGCAGCCCCCCGGCGGGCAAAACAGATACGCAGTATTTT.

This clonotype has just a few counts. This chain connects TRBV28 to TRBJ2-2; 9 nucleotides agree with TRBD1. This CDR3 comprises 16 residues. The V segment lost 5 bases and the J segment 7 bases; nucleotides outside the gene matches: 11. The germline V gene encodes CDR1 MDHEN and CDR2 SYDVKM. Written as DNA, the CDR3 is TGTGCCAGCAGTACACCAGGGACAGGGATAGGCGGGGAGCTGTTTTTT. Encoded protein: CASSTPGTGIGGELFF.

The genes are TRBV18 and TRBJ1-5; D not certain. In germline, CDR1 is KGHSH, CDR2 LQKENI. Trimming removed 2 bases at V and 3 bases at J, with 14 bases between. The CDR3 loop spans 16 amino acids. Here the CDR3 DNA reads TGTGCCAGCTCACCAAGGAGTCCCGGTAACAATCAGCCCCAGCATTTT. This sequence encodes CASSPRSPGNNQPQHF.

This clonotype was counted at least ten times. The CDR3 DNA reads TGCAGTGCTACAGGGGTGGGAGGCTACACCTTC. Translated, it gives CSATGVGGYTF. The V gene is TRBV20-1, the J gene TRBJ1-2; D possibly corresponds to TRBD1 (6 bases). This CDR3 is built from 11 residues. Trimming shortened V by 4 bases and J by 8 bases, and 11 bases separated the two germline ends. The germline V gene encodes CDR1 DFQATT and CDR2 SNEGSKA (reference sequence).

The chain has TRBV6-5 and TRBJ2-3, with 9 bases fitting TRBD1. The closer fit of TRBJ1-5 to the DNA end suggests the J call may be wrong. Germline CDR1 reads MNHEY; CDR2 reads SVGAGI. The CDR3 consists of 14 residues. The DNA for the CDR3 is TGTGCCAGCAGTTATGACAGGGGGTCGGATACGCAGCATTTT. This translates into CASSYDRGSDTQHF.

Worth noting for this clonotype: Given a much more abundant clone one base away, this may be a read error. The rearrangement uses TRBV4-2 and TRBJ2-3; possible D gene TRBD2, 6 bases. The CDR3 consists of 15 residues. CDR1 and CDR2 from the germline V gene are LGHNA and YNFKEQ. CDR3 residues: CASSQDRGSTDTKYF. The CDR3, as DNA: TGTGCCAGCAGCCAAGATCGGGGGAGCACAGATACGAAGTATTTT.

This clonotype showed up just a few times. This chain connects TRBV12-3 or TRBV12-4 to TRBJ1-6, with no clear D. The CDR3 is 14 amino acids. V was clipped by 8 bases and J by 3 bases, with 11 bases between them. CDR3 nucleotides: TGTGCCAGCGGGCGGGGTGACTATAATTCACCCCTCCACTTT. Encoded protein: CASGRGDYNSPLHF.

There are a few counts of this clonotype. One end of the junction varies from germline; a read error may be responsible. This chain links TRBV12-3 or TRBV12-4 with TRBJ2-7; possibly TRBD1 or TRBD2 for D (5 bases each). The CDR3 spans 12 residues. The CDR3 coding sequence is TGTGCCAGCGGGAGAGGCTCGTTGGGGCCGAGCTTC. This encodes CASGRGSLGPSF.

This clonotype has ten or more counts. This chain connects TRBV20-1 to TRBJ1-2; weak D call: TRBD1 (5 bases). Trimming removed 5 bases from V and 1 base from J, with 14 bases in between. Germline CDR1 DFQATT, CDR2 SNEGSKA (reference sequence). CDR3 size: 14 residues. CDR3 coding DNA: TGCAGTGCTCCAAGCGGGACGGTTAACTATGGCTACACCTTC. This gives the protein CSAPSGTVNYGYTF.

The rearrangement joins TRBV24-1 to TRBJ2-5; D may be TRBD2 (6 bases). Germline CDR1 reads KGHDR; CDR2 reads SFDVKD. Trimming removed 0 bases from V and 4 bases from J, with 14 bases in between. The CDR3 runs 16 residues. The CDR3 protein is CATSDLDYGGSETQYF. Written as DNA, the CDR3 is TGTGCCACCAGTGATTTGGACTACGGGGGATCAGAGACCCAGTACTTC.

In its sample, this clonotype was seen a few times. This sequence joins TRBV20-1 and TRBJ1-5; TRBD1 aligns across 7 bases. Germline V gene lookup returns CDR1 DFQATT and CDR2 SNEGSKA (reference sequence). V gave up 6 bases and J gave up 2 bases; unmatched junction bases: 4. The CDR3 has 13 residues. The CDR3 region has the DNA TGCAGTGCCCAGGGGGGTGGCAATCAGCCCCAGCATTTT. Its translation is CSAQGGGNQPQHF.

The sample holds many counts of this clonotype. The rearrangement joins TRBV12-3 or TRBV12-4 to TRBJ1-5; TRBD1 aligns across 7 bases. The CDR3 covers 14 residues. V dropped 5 bases and J dropped 4; count of bases not matched to a gene: 5. Here the CDR3 reads CASSPTTGNQPQHF. CDR3 nucleotides: TGTGCCAGCAGTCCGACGACAGGGAATCAGCCCCAGCATTTT.